The source of this TCR beta chain is a study of T-cell reconstitution after alpha-beta-depleted transplantation in children. It was with unique molecular identifiers that the TCRbeta library was prepared. TCRdb redid the calling of the PCR reads with MiXCR, one entry per CDR3 protein. In the table there are 600,000 or so distinct CDR3 sequences, about 23% of which are singletons. Comment on this clonotype: Antigen specificity is unknown.

V was cut by 7 bases and J by 3 bases, with 18 bases left in between. The CDR3 has 15 residues. Study-wide results and limits: A year post-transplant, T-cell counts and diversity derived mostly from newly produced T cells. Reports say that about two months after transplant, the alpha-beta T cells came out of several hundred graft clones that had expanded. From surviving recipient T cells and thymic progenitors came the high day-60 TCRbeta diversity observed in some patients.

Sequencing used PBMCs, mostly from graft donor cells, obtained 360 days after TCRalphabeta/CD19-depleted stem cell transplant. This sequence joins TRBV12-3 or TRBV12-4 and TRBJ1-1, with D possibly TRBD1 on 5 matching bases. The sequence came from a boy younger than two who had a stem cell transplant for acute myeloid leukemia, so the T cells may come from the graft donor. DNA for the CDR3: TGTGCCAGCATTACCGTTGACAGACTTTACACTGAAGCTTTCTTT. It yields the protein CASITVDRLYTEAFF.